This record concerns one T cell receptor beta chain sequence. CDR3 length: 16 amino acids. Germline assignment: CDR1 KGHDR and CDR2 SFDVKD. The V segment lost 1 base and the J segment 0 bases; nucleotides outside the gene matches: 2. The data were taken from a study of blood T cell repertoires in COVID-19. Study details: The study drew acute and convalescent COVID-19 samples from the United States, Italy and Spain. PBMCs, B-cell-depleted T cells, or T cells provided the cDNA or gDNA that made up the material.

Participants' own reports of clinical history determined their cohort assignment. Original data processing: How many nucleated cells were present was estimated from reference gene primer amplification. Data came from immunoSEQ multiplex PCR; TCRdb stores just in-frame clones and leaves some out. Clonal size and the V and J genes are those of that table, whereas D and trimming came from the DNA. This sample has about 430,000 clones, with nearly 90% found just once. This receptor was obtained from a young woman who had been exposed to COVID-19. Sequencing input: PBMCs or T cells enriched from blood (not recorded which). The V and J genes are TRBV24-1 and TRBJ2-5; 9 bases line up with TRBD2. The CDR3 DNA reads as TGTGCCACCAGTGATTTCGGCGGGGGGGACCAAGAGACCCAGTACTTC. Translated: CATSDFGGGDQETQYF.